The 2 T cell receptor beta chains given below trace back to one sample, sequenced in a study of spatial heterogeneity in lung cancer. The time point is: sample taken at primary tumor resection. Antigen specificity for these receptors is unknown. Whole-study findings and limits: Tumor mutation count correlated with how many alpha and beta TCRs expanded intratumorally.

TCRdb re-analysed the 5' RACE reads in MiXCR, keeping a single row per CDR3 protein. Among approximately 13,000 distinct CDR3 sequences listed, roughly 5.4% were seen once. The material sequenced was lung tumor tissue, taken at surgery. The receptors here all came from a male donor with early-stage non-small cell lung cancer.

This clonotype was picked up a small number of times. The chain uses TRBV3-1 and TRBJ2-1, with 7 bases fitting TRBD2. The CDR3 spans 15 residues. Trimming cost V 1 base and J 4 bases; bases outside gene matches: 4. Germline lookup yields CDR1 LGHDT and CDR2 YNNKEL (reference sequence). The CDR3 region is CASSQGPRGYNEQFF. Here the CDR3 DNA reads TGTGCCAGCAGCCAAGGCCCGCGGGGGTACAATGAGCAGTTCTTC.

By share of the sample, this clonotype is large (0.1 to 1%). The chain's CDR3 is CASGSSLGLAGGALYNEQFF. CDR3 DNA: TGTGCTAGTGGTTCCTCCCTAGGACTAGCGGGAGGTGCCCTCTACAATGAGCAGTTCTTC. The rearrangement uses TRBV12-5 and TRBJ2-1, with 14 bases aligning to TRBD2. Germline CDR1 is LGHNT and CDR2 is FRNRAP. The CDR3 has 20 amino acids. V gave up 4 bases and J gave up 3 bases; unmatched junction bases: 14.